This T cell receptor beta chain emerged from a study of cytomegalovirus exposure and HLA in healthy donors. Study-level results: Cytomegalovirus-associated TCR beta chains were listed, numbering over 150.

In the PCR, 60 Vbeta and 13 Jbeta primers were used. Some clones are missing from TCRdb's copy, which holds only in-frame ones; the method was immunoSEQ multiplex PCR. The table lists 210,000 or so clones, 60% to 80% of them singletons. This clone has only one observation. Its specificity is unknown. V lost 1 base and J lost 8; bases outside the gene matches: 3. CDR3 length: 13 amino acids. CDR1 and CDR2 (germline): LGHNT, FRNRAP. The sequence derives from a man aged 18 to 35 in good health and CMV-seronegative. The rearrangement links TRBV12-5 to TRBJ1-2, with 8 bases lining up with TRBD1. Sequenced material: PBMCs. The CDR3 sequence is CASGLATGDGYTF. The CDR3 DNA is TGTGCTAGTGGTTTGGCGACAGGGGACGGCTACACCTTC.